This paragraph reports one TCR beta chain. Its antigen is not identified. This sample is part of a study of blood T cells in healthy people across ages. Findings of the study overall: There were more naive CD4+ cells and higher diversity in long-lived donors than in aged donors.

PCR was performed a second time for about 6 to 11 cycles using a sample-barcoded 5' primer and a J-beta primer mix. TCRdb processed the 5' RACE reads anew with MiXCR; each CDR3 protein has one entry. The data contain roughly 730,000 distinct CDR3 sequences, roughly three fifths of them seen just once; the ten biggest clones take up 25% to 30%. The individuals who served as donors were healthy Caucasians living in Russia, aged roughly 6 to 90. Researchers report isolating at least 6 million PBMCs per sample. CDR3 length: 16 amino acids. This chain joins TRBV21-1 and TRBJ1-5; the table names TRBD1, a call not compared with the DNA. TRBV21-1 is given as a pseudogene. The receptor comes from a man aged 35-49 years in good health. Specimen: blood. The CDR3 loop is CASSTHQEQGNQPQHF. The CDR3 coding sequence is TGTGCCAGCAGCACACACCAAGAACAGGGAAATCAGCCCCAGCATTTT.